These 21 T cell receptor beta chains were sequenced from one sample in a study of OX40 agonist ivuxolimab in advanced cancers. Measured with immunoSEQ multiplex PCR; TCRdb has only the in-frame clones, and not every one. The repertoire holds over 15,000 clones, with about 73% as singletons. The sample in question was CD4+ or CD8+ T cells sorted from blood, obtained in a trial of the OX40 agonist ivuxolimab. The receptors were gathered from an adult with an advanced solid tumor such as melanoma, head and neck, liver or kidney cancer.

The CDR3 DNA sequence: TGTGCCAGCAGCTTAGCGGCAGACTCCTGGGGTCACACCTTC. This gives the protein CASSLAADSWGHTF. This chain connects TRBV7-8 to TRBJ1-2, with D unclear. Looked up from germline, CDR1 is SGHVS and CDR2 is FQNEAQ. The CDR3 has 14 residues. The V end lost 0 bases, the J end lost 12 bases, and 17 bases lay between the germline ends.

This clone was seen only once. The chain employs TRBV9 and TRBJ2-7, with unresolved D. Germline CDR1 reads SGDLS; CDR2 reads YYNGEE. V lost 4 bases and J lost 0, with 14 bases in between. There are 15 residues in the CDR3. The CDR3 nucleotides are TGTGCCAGCAGCCCTTGGGCAGGAAGCTCCTACGAGCAGTACTTC. This translates into CASSPWAGSSYEQYF.

The J gene is TRBJ1-1, the V gene TRBV11-3; unclear D gene. The CDR3 sequence is 13 residues long. V lost 3 bases and J lost 1, with 6 bases in between. Germline V lookup: CDR1 SGHNT, CDR2 YENEEA. DNA of the CDR3: TGTGCCAGCAGCTTCCGCCGGAACACTGAAGCTTTCTTT. Its translation: CASSFRRNTEAFF.

V is TRBV19 and J is TRBJ2-1; D possibly corresponds to TRBD1 (6 bases). This CDR3 contains 11 residues. Germline V gene sequence: CDR1 LNHDA, CDR2 SQIVND (reference sequence). V gave up 5 bases and J gave up 12 bases, with 11 bases separating them. The CDR3 loop reads CASSAGVGQFF. The CDR3 nucleotides are TGTGCCAGTAGTGCAGGGGTCGGGCAGTTCTTC. The entire variable domain, with the rest obtained from reference TRBV19 and TRBJ2-1, is as follows: DGGITQSPKYLFRKEGQNVTLSCEQNLNHDAMYWYRQDPGQGLRLIYYSQIVNDFQKGDIAEGYSVSREKKESFPLTVTSAQKNPTAFYLCASSAGVGQFFGPGTRLTVL.

The chain joins TRBV27 to TRBJ1-5, with a weak D call TRBD1 (6 bases). With 6 bases removed from V and 1 base from J, the gap between germline ends came to 13 bases. The CDR3 is made up of 15 amino acids. Germline CDR1 and CDR2: MNHEY and SMNVEV (reference sequence). As DNA, the CDR3 is TGTGCCAGCAGCCGCCAGGGGCCGAGCAATCAGCCCCAGCATTTT. It yields the protein CASSRQGPSNQPQHF.

V usage is TRBV2 and J usage is TRBJ2-1; 8 positions agree with TRBD2. Germline V gives CDR1 SNHLY, CDR2 FYNNEI. The CDR3 is 15 amino acids. After removal of 4 bases from V and 3 bases from J, the junction contained 5 bases not matched to a gene. Written as DNA, the CDR3 is TGTGCCAGCAGTGTAGCACTAGCGGACTACAATGAGCAGTTCTTC. This gives the protein CASSVALADYNEQFF.

This rearrangement joins TRBV25-1 to TRBJ1-5; the D is unclear. Germline lookup yields CDR1 MGHDK and CDR2 SYGVNS. The CDR3 covers 15 residues. V was trimmed by 1 base and J by 3 bases, leaving 10 bases between them. CDR3 DNA: TGTGCCAGCAGTGAATTTGGCGCAGCCAATCAGCCCCAGCATTTT. Protein sequence: CASSEFGAANQPQHF. Full variable domain (missing parts from reference TRBV25-1 and TRBJ1-5): EADIYQTPRYLVIGTGKKITLECSQTMGHDKMYWYQQDPGMELHLIHYSYGVNSTEKGDLSSESTVSRIRTEHFPLTLESARPSHTSQYLCASSEFGAANQPQHFGDGTRLSIL.

The chain carries TRBV27 and TRBJ2-3, with 14 bases that match TRBD2. J lost 3 bases, V lost 2 bases, and 4 bases had no gene match. The CDR3 contains 17 residues. Germline CDR1 reads MNHEY; CDR2 reads SMNVEV (reference sequence). CDR3 sequence: CASSLPGTSGRTDTQYF. CDR3 coding DNA: TGTGCCAGCAGTTTACCCGGGACTAGCGGGAGAACAGATACGCAGTATTTT.

The chain uses TRBV19 and TRBJ1-1, with TRBD1 as a possible D gene (5 bases). Trimming removed 5 bases at V and 8 bases at J, with 12 bases between. Germline V CDR1 and CDR2: LNHDA, SQIVND (reference sequence). CDR3 length: 12 amino acids. CDR3 protein: CASSLRESEAFF. CDR3 in DNA: TGTGCCAGTAGTCTCAGGGAGTCCGAAGCTTTCTTT.

The chain is built from TRBV6-5 and TRBJ1-2; the D is unclear. CDR3 length: 14 amino acids. Germline CDR1 and CDR2: MNHEY and SVGAGI. V was clipped by 2 bases and J by 4 bases, with 11 bases between them. CDR3 sequence reads: CASSYTPTLYGYTF. The DNA of the CDR3 is TGTGCCAGCAGTTACACCCCCACCCTCTATGGCTACACCTTC.

The J gene is TRBJ2-1, the V gene TRBV11-2; D is possibly TRBD2 (5 bases). The CDR3 spans 12 residues. Germline CDR1 SGHAT, CDR2 FQNNGV. Trimming left V 1 base short and J 9 bases short, with 7 bases between. The CDR3 sequence: CASSLAGSEQFF. CDR3 sequence (DNA): TGTGCCAGCAGCTTAGCGGGGAGTGAGCAGTTCTTC.

The rearrangement joins TRBV6-5 to TRBJ2-2, with D unresolved. Germline CDR1 reads MNHEY; CDR2 reads SVGAGI. The V and J ends lost 2 bases and 3 bases respectively, with 7 bases between them. The CDR3 runs 14 residues. This chain's CDR3 is CASSYNSYTGELFF. The DNA of the CDR3 is TGTGCCAGCAGTTACAACAGCTACACCGGGGAGCTGTTTTTT.

The chain uses TRBV19 and TRBJ1-1, with D possibly TRBD1 on 6 matching bases. This CDR3 region has 15 residues. With 5 bases removed from V and 5 bases from J, the gap between germline ends came to 18 bases. Germline CDR1 is LNHDA and CDR2 is SQIVND (reference sequence). DNA for the CDR3: TGTGCCAGTAGTCCCGGGACAAGGGGGGGAACTGAAGCTTTCTTT. Residues: CASSPGTRGGTEAFF.

The V gene is TRBV19, the J gene TRBJ1-1; possible D gene TRBD1, 6 bases. The CDR3 has 14 amino acids. V shed 5 bases and J shed 4 bases, with 14 bases lying between them. Germline V lookup: CDR1 LNHDA, CDR2 SQIVND (reference sequence). CDR3 sequence reads: CASSVGGQGTEAFF. CDR3 DNA sequence: TGTGCCAGTAGTGTGGGGGGGCAGGGCACTGAAGCTTTCTTT.

The chain has TRBV19 and TRBJ2-7; D perhaps matches TRBD1 (6 bases). The CDR3 contains 14 residues. Germline V CDR1 and CDR2: LNHDA, SQIVND (reference sequence). V was pared by 3 bases and J by 5 bases, with 14 bases between. The CDR3, as DNA: TGTGCCAGTAGTATGGGGGCAGAAGGACACGAGCAGTACTTC. Amino acid sequence: CASSMGAEGHEQYF.

The chain employs TRBV27 and TRBJ1-2; D perhaps matches TRBD1 (6 bases). Per germline, CDR1 MNHEY and CDR2 SMNVEV (reference sequence). V was trimmed by 5 bases and J by 5 bases, leaving 15 bases between them. CDR3 size: 14 residues. CDR3 sequence: CASSLSRQGYGYTF. As DNA, the CDR3 is TGTGCCAGCAGTCTTTCACGGCAGGGGTATGGCTACACCTTC.

The CDR3: CASSLVREGSISTDTQYF. The CDR3 DNA sequence: TGTGCCAGCAGCTTGGTGCGGGAGGGCTCTATTAGCACAGATACGCAGTATTTT. This chain connects TRBV11-1 to TRBJ2-3, with 9 bases identical to TRBD2. The CDR3 contains 18 residues. V dropped 3 bases and J dropped 0; count of bases not matched to a gene: 10. Germline CDR1 SGHAT, CDR2 FQDESV (reference sequence).

The J gene is TRBJ2-7, the V gene TRBV5-1; D gene unclear. From germline, CDR1 is SGHRS and CDR2 YFSETQ. V was pared by 4 bases and J by 8 bases, with 13 bases between. The length of the CDR3 is 12 residues. The CDR3 loop is CASSPDGAKQYF. As DNA, the CDR3 is TGCGCCAGCAGCCCGGACGGAGCCAAGCAGTACTTC.

The chain recombines TRBV4-3 with TRBJ2-7; D is unclear. Germline CDR1 and CDR2: LGHNA and YSLEER. The CDR3 consists of 15 residues. The germline V and J ends were trimmed by 0 bases and 3 bases, with 12 bases remaining between them. CDR3 protein: CASSQEEGQVYEQYF. CDR3 coding DNA: TGCGCCAGCAGCCAAGAGGAAGGCCAGGTCTACGAGCAGTACTTC.

The chain carries TRBV7-9 and TRBJ2-3; D perhaps matches TRBD1 (5 bases). V was cut by 3 bases and J by 8 bases, with 21 bases left in between. This CDR3 is built from 16 residues. Germline V gives CDR1 SEHNR, CDR2 FQNEAQ (reference sequence). DNA of the CDR3: TGTGCCAGCAGCTTCATAGGCTGGGGCGCACAAGGTACGCAGTATTTT. Its translation is CASSFIGWGAQGTQYF.

The J gene is TRBJ2-5, the V gene TRBV27, with 8 positions matching TRBD1. From germline, CDR1 is MNHEY and CDR2 SMNVEV (reference sequence). The V and J ends lost 4 bases and 4 bases, in that order; junction bases with no gene match: 5. This CDR3 comprises 14 residues. CDR3 in amino acids: CASSYDRGSETQYF. In DNA, the CDR3 is TGTGCCAGCAGTTATGACAGGGGCTCAGAGACCCAGTACTTC.